This T cell receptor beta chain was recovered during a study of blood T cell repertoires in COVID-19. Generated by immunoSEQ multiplex PCR, the TCRdb table keeps only in-frame clones and is missing some. The sample yields almost 20,000 clones, 70% to 90% seen once. This clone was observed once. Trimming shortened V by 2 bases and J by 1 base, and 8 bases separated the two germline ends. Germline-derived CDR1 and CDR2 are SGHTA and FQGTGA. The CDR3 runs 14 residues. Material for sequencing was peripheral blood. This clonotype originated in a human donor with active COVID-19. The donor label of this sample is uncertain. The chain carries TRBV7-3 and TRBJ2-5; no definite D call. CDR3 nucleotide sequence: TGTGCCAGCAGCTTAGGCCGCTCCCAAGAGACCCAGTACTTC. Encoded protein: CASSLGRSQETQYF.